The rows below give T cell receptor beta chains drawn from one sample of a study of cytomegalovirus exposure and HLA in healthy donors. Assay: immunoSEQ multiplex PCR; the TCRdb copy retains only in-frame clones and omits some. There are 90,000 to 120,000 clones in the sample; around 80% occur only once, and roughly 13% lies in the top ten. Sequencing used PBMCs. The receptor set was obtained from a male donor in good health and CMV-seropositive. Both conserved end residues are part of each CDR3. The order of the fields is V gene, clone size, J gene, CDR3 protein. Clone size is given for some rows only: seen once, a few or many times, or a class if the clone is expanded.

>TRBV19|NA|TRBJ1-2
CASRTGGVYGYTF
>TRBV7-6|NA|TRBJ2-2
CASSLPSGGNTGELFF
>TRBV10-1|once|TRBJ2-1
CASSLGGAGGNNEQFF
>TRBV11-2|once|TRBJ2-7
CASSLQSYPYEQYF
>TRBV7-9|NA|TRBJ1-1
CASSLRSGADTEAFF
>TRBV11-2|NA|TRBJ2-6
CASSKLTGASGANVLTF
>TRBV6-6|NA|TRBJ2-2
CASSWIAGGNTGELFF
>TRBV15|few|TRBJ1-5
CATSTQLRRGSTQPQHF
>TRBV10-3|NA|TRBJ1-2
CATSPRDRRTTRGYTF
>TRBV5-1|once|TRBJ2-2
CASSFGTPGELFF
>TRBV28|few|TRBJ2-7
CASSLEGLAYEQYF
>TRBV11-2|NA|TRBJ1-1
CASSLDLWTDTEAFF
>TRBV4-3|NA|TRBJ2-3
CASSPQLAGGTDTQYF
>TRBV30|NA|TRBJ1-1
CAWSGGGRIMNTEAFF
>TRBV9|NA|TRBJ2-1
CASSPRGDLNYNEQFF
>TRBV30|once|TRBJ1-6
CAWSGEWDNNSPLHF
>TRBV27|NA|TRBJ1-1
CASSLNRANTEAFF
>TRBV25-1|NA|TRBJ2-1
CASSEVQYSYNEQFF
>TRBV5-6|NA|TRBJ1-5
CASSMGGYQPQHF
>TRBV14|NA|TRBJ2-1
CASSQDMAREQFF
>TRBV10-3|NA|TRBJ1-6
CAISELQGGLAPLHF
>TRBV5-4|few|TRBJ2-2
CASSLGAGTGAPTGELFF
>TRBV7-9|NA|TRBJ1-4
CASSDPRGRANEKLFF
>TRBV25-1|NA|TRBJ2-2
CASSEGQANTGELFF
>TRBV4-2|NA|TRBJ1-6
CASSQETGGGSPLHF
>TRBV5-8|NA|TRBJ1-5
CASRKTGSQPQHF
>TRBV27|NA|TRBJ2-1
CASSPGGNEQFF
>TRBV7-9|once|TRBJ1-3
CASSLGRRDRPGNTIYF
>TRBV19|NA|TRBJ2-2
CASSAGTGNYAGELFF
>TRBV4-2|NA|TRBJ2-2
CASSQEGLAGAGELFF
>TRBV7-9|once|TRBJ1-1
CASSPWTENTEAFF
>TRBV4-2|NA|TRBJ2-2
CASSQGGVPGELFF
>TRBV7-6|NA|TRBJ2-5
CASSGGETQYF
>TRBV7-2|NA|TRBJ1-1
CASSLEPQGEAFF
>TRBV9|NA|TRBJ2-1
CASSVGSTGRYNEQFF
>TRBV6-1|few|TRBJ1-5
CASSEATGLRNQPQHF
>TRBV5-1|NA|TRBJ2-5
CASSSDRGRRETQYF
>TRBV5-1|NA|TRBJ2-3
CASSPTSGGADTQYF
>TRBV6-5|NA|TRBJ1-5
CASSRDRGQPQHF
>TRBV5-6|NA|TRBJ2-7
CASSTLPGTGNYEQYF
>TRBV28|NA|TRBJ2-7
CASSLGRVYEQYF